This T cell receptor beta chain was recorded in a study of T-cell reconstitution after alpha-beta-depleted transplantation in children. Germline V lookup: CDR1 SGHRS, CDR2 YFSETQ. The trim removed 1 base at V and 2 bases at J, leaving 11 bases unmatched. The CDR3 runs to 18 residues. Unique molecular identifiers were incorporated into the prepared TCRbeta library. TCRdb itself ran the PCR reads through MiXCR, one entry per CDR3 protein. The sample has about 980,000 distinct CDR3 sequences; 25% to 35% are singletons. Regarding the study as a whole: One year after transplant, T-cell counts and diversity came mostly from newly produced T cells. The origin of alpha-beta T cells about two months after transplant was reportedly several hundred expanded graft clones. Some patients owed their high day-60 TCRbeta diversity to surviving recipient T cells and thymic progenitors.

This clonotype was counted a few times. What it recognizes is unknown. The TCR comes from a boy less than two years old who had a stem cell transplant for SCID, so the T cells may come from the graft donor. The specimen comprised PBMCs, mostly from graft donor cells, sampled 360 days after TCRalphabeta/CD19-depleted stem cell transplant. This sequence joins TRBV5-1 and TRBJ2-1; TRBD2 matches 8 bases. The CDR3 protein is CASSLSALGLAPYNEQFF. The CDR3 bases are TGCGCCAGCAGCTTGTCAGCCCTCGGACTAGCCCCCTACAATGAGCAGTTCTTC.